This T cell receptor (beta chain) was identified during a study of blood T cell repertoires in COVID-19 (dated by TCRdb to the early 2020s). For context, the study as a whole: Samples covering the acute and convalescent phases of COVID-19 were provided by collaborators in the United States, Italy and Spain. Subjects who had been exposed to COVID-19, were actively infected with it, or had recovered from it provided the deeply sampled blood TCRbeta repertoires that made up the dataset. Samples came from the ongoing ImmuneRACE study (first 160 participants) plus 1,254 subjects from 6 global collaborators. Where HLA class I and class II types were available, the types were taken from metadata supplied by the sample provider, not from assay-based typing. Sample metadata almost always included a de-identified subject ID, COVID-19 status, age in years and sex. The material from the prospective study consisted of cDNA or gDNA derived from T cells, B-cell-depleted T cells, or PBMCs. A freely available public database, intended as a resource for researchers studying the immune response to SARS-CoV-2, is where the repertoires were released.

As to this clone: Which antigen it targets is not known. Per-base qualities were not stored, and no clone one base away is much larger.

TCRbeta CDR3 regions were amplified from genomic DNA using the immunoSEQ Assay, a bias-controlled multiplex PCR. Regarding the original processing steps: Within the assay, amplification of reference gene primers was used to estimate how many nucleated cells each sample contained. To quantify the absolute abundance of each unique TCRbeta CDR3 rearrangement, sequence reads were collapsed and filtered. For each sample, productive Simpson clonality was calculated by taking the square root of Simpson's diversity index across productive rearrangements. TCRdb's version of the immuneACCESS table is confined to in-frame rearrangements and falls short of the full clone set. An unresolved V gene accounts for under half of the shortfall where checked; the remainder is of unknown origin. The DNA was the basis for D and trimming; V, J and clone size are from that table. In all, the sample holds roughly 69,000 clones, and about four fifths of those were seen once. Around 3.7% of the sample is taken by the ten largest.

Points the paper makes about the study in general: Clinical and demographic metadata were provided uncurated, with the amount varying by source and participant.

Participants in the prospective study were enrolled through a virtual design, were aged roughly 18 to 100 years, and lived in 24 United States geographic areas. In the prospective study, participants were assigned to cohorts based on the clinical history participants reported in a screening survey and a study questionnaire. In the prospective study, whole blood, serum and a nasopharyngeal or oropharyngeal swab were collected from each participant by mobile phlebotomists. Additional blood draws and questionnaires over a 2-month period could optionally be provided by prospective study participants. Blood samples from the prospective study were shipped frozen or at room temperature prior to DNA extraction. Trimming removed 4 bases from V and 4 bases from J, leaving 18 bases between the germline ends. CDR1 and CDR2, looked up from the germline V gene, are SGHRS and YFSETQ. The CDR3 measures 16 amino acids from cysteine to phenylalanine. Only the CDR3 portion is preserved as DNA: 48 bases, with reading frame beginning at the first base.

The sample taken for sequencing was PBMCs or T cells enriched from blood (not recorded which). The TCR sequence derives from a woman aged 35 to 49 with acute COVID-19. The sequence joins TRBV5-1 to TRBJ2-1; TRBD2 is possibly the D segment (7 matching bases). The CDR3 amino acid sequence is: CASSLSTGGLYNEQFF. The DNA sequence is given as TGCGCCAGCAGCCTTTCGACGGGGGGCCTGTACAATGAGCAGTTCTTC.